This TCR beta chain was profiled in a study of shared clonotypes between healthy human individuals. Whole-study findings and limits: As a rule, naive subsets had a larger estimated richness than memory subsets.

This clone is a singleton in its sample. The antigen is undetermined. Germline V gives CDR1 MNHEY, CDR2 SMNVEV (reference sequence). The CDR3 has 14 residues. V shed 6 bases and J shed 5 bases, with 15 bases lying between them. Splitting the CD4+ cells yielded a CD45RA+ naive subset and a CD45RA-negative memory subset. Only in-frame clones appear in the TCRdb table, and some are missing; sequencing was by immunoSEQ multiplex PCR. The repertoire consists of hundreds of thousands of clones, with 72% occurring once and the leading ten covering approximately 1.8%. This chain uses TRBV27 with TRBJ2-3; possible D gene TRBD2, 6 bases. This sequence originates from a woman aged 25-40 years in good health. What was sequenced was memory CD4+ T cells sorted from blood. Subset indicated: CD45RA-negative fraction. CDR3 sequence reads: CASRPRTIGDTQYF. The CDR3 DNA follows: TGTGCCAGCAGACCAAGGACTATCGGAGATACGCAGTATTTT.